A selection of T cell receptor beta chains follows, all from one sample in a study of cytomegalovirus exposure and HLA in healthy donors. TCRdb keeps only in-frame clones here, not all; method: immunoSEQ multiplex PCR. This sample carries approximately 100,000 clones, about 85% of them seen once, and the ten largest clones take approximately 4%. Sequenced sample: PBMCs. The source of these receptors is a man aged 25 to 45 in good health and CMV-seronegative. Both conserved end residues are part of each CDR3. A D gene is named only where the DNA matches it firmly. Clone size is stated in some rows and not others, as once, few, many or a class when expanded.

d_gene	v_gene	j_gene	abundance	CDR3aa	CDR3nt
TRBD2	TRBV29-1	TRBJ2-7	once	CSVATSGSYEQYF	TGCAGCGTCGCCACTAGCGGATCCTACGAGCAGTACTTC
.	TRBV4-1	TRBJ1-1	few	CASSQDTAGITEAFF	TGCGCCAGCAGCCAAGATACTGCAGGGATCACTGAAGCTTTCTTT
.	TRBV7-9	TRBJ2-2	once	CASSLPGSMTGELFF	TGTGCCAGCAGCTTACCGGGGTCGATGACCGGGGAGCTGTTTTTT
.	TRBV11-2	TRBJ1-4	.	CASSPPTRRHPLEKLFF	TGTGCCAGCAGCCCCCCCACGAGGAGGCACCCCTTGGAAAAACTGTTTTTT
.	TRBV5-1	TRBJ2-1	.	CASSLVFGGEQFF	TGCGCCAGCAGCTTGGTCTTCGGTGGTGAGCAGTTCTTC
.	TRBV5-4	TRBJ1-1	.	CASGLSSGAEAFF	TGTGCCAGCGGACTCTCTTCGGGGGCTGAAGCTTTCTTT
TRBD1	TRBV5-1	TRBJ2-4	.	CASSLNRDSLAKNIQYF	TGCGCCAGCAGCTTAAATCGGGACAGCCTAGCCAAAAACATTCAGTACTTC
.	TRBV30	TRBJ2-3	.	CAWSGRELTDTQYF	TGTGCCTGGAGTGGCCGGGAGCTCACAGATACGCAGTATTTT
TRBD2	TRBV9	TRBJ2-1	.	CASSVGASGKVIESYNEQFF	TGTGCCAGCAGCGTAGGGGCTAGCGGGAAAGTAATAGAGTCCTACAATGAGCAGTTCTTC
TRBD1	TRBV7-7	TRBJ2-7	few	CASSLTAETQGREQYF	TGTGCTAGCAGCCTAACCGCCGAAACACAGGGGCGCGAGCAGTACTTC
.	TRBV28	TRBJ1-2	few	CASRTVYGYTF	TGTGCCAGCAGGACAGTCTATGGCTACACCTTC
TRBD2	TRBV7-6	TRBJ2-1	.	CASSTLSTSGGAGEQFF	TGTGCCAGCAGCACGCTGTCGACTAGCGGGGGGGCGGGTGAGCAGTTCTTC
.	TRBV10-2	TRBJ2-7	.	CASSESRQGLGQYF	TGCGCCAGCAGTGAGTCGAGGCAGGGCTTGGGGCAGTACTTC
TRBD2	TRBV4-3	TRBJ2-7	once	CASSQESAGAYEQYF	TGCGCCAGCAGCCAAGAGTCGGCGGGAGCTTACGAGCAGTACTTC
.	TRBV5-1	TRBJ2-7	.	CASSLDRGEQYF	TGCGCCAGCAGCTTGGACCGGGGAGAGCAGTACTTC
.	TRBV6-4	TRBJ2-1	.	CASSDSTGSGSEQFF	TGTGCCAGCAGTGACTCGACAGGGAGCGGGAGTGAGCAGTTCTTC
TRBD1	TRBV30	TRBJ2-2	.	CAWKVKGAPGELFF	TGTGCCTGGAAGGTGAAGGGGGCCCCCGGGGAGCTGTTTTTT
.	TRBV7-9	TRBJ2-7	.	CASSSFYEQYF	TGTGCCAGCAGCTCCTTCTACGAGCAGTACTTC
TRBD2	TRBV29-1	TRBJ2-6	.	CSVPAGGAGGGANVLTF	TGCAGCGTCCCCGCGGGGGGGGCCGGCGGTGGGGCCAACGTCCTGACTTTC
TRBD2	TRBV28	TRBJ2-1	few	CASSNTNPGGYNEQFF	TGTGCCAGCAGCAATACCAACCCGGGAGGATACAATGAGCAGTTCTTC
TRBD2	TRBV29-1	TRBJ2-2	.	CSVEVRRRASGNTGELFF	TGCAGCGTTGAAGTTCGCCGGAGGGCTAGCGGGAACACCGGGGAGCTGTTTTTT
TRBD2	TRBV6-5	TRBJ2-1	.	CASSPTSGRFQFF	TGTGCCAGCAGTCCGACTAGCGGGAGATTCCAGTTCTTC
.	TRBV5-1	TRBJ2-2	.	CASSLDSTTGELFF	TGCGCCAGCAGCTTGGACAGTACCACCGGGGAGCTGTTTTTT
TRBD1	TRBV10-1	TRBJ1-1	.	CSHPGTGTYVEAFF	TGCTCCCATCCCGGGACAGGCACTTATGTTGAAGCTTTCTTT
TRBD2	TRBV13	TRBJ2-1	.	CASSSLGGGRAGEQFF	TGTGCCAGCAGCTCTTTGGGGGGCGGGAGGGCCGGTGAGCAGTTCTTC
.	TRBV2	TRBJ2-2	.	CASGDSGPGELFF	TGTGCCAGCGGGGACTCGGGACCCGGGGAGCTGTTTTTT
TRBD1	TRBV10-1	TRBJ2-2	.	CASSENLGQGISGELFF	TGCGCCAGCAGTGAGAATTTAGGACAGGGGATCTCCGGGGAGCTGTTTTTT
TRBD2	TRBV16	TRBJ2-2	.	CASIRRLAGALDTGELFF	TGTGCCAGCATCCGGAGACTAGCGGGAGCGTTGGACACCGGGGAGCTGTTTTTT
.	TRBV5-1	TRBJ1-1	few	CASSPGNTEAFF	TGCGCCAGCAGCCCAGGGAACACTGAAGCTTTCTTT
.	TRBV20-1	TRBJ1-5	.	CSASQDQPQHF	TGCAGTGCTAGCCAGGATCAGCCCCAGCATTTT
.	TRBV7-9	TRBJ1-1	.	CASSFAGENTEAFF	TGTGCCAGCAGCTTTGCGGGGGAGAACACTGAAGCTTTCTTT
TRBD1	TRBV11-1	TRBJ2-7	.	CASSPDRGGSSYEQYF	TGTGCCAGCAGCCCGGACAGGGGCGGGAGCTCCTACGAGCAGTACTTC
.	TRBV6-4	TRBJ2-2	few	CASSEEGSTGELFF	TGTGCCAGCAGTGAGGAGGGGTCAACCGGGGAGCTGTTTTTT
.	TRBV5-6	TRBJ1-2	.	CASSRGSGVLSRGYTF	TGTGCCAGCAGCCGAGGGTCTGGGGTGCTTTCGAGGGGCTACACCTTC
.	TRBV30	TRBJ1-5	.	CAWSRAPGQPQHF	TGTGCCTGGAGTCGAGCCCCAGGTCAGCCCCAGCATTTT